The 27 T cell receptor beta chains below all came from one sample that was sequenced in a study of CD8 T cells in cerebrospinal fluid in Alzheimer's disease. TCRdb derives one entry per CDR3 protein from the 10x single-cell sequencing reads, leaving out DNA. The sample table includes approximately 1,500 distinct CDR3 sequences. Sequenced input: cerebrospinal fluid. These receptors were obtained from a human donor with mild cognitive impairment.

By frequency, this clonotype registers medium-sized. The gene calls are TRBV20-1 and TRBJ2-1; TCRdb's assignment of TRBD2 cannot be checked, as there is no DNA. CDR1 and CDR2 (germline): DFQATT, SNEGSKA (reference sequence). This CDR3 comprises 16 residues. CDR3 loop: CSATRTSGSSYNEQFF.

This clonotype is classed as medium-sized (0.01 to 0.1%) by frequency. This chain joins TRBV20-1 and TRBJ2-5; TCRdb names TRBD2, which stays unverified in the absence of DNA. The CDR3 has 12 residues. Per the germline V gene, CDR1 is DFQATT and CDR2 is SNEGSKA (reference sequence). The CDR3 sequence: CSATSGGETQYF.

This clonotype is identified as large from frequency. J is TRBJ2-1 and V is TRBV7-2; lacking DNA, the TRBD2 call made by TCRdb goes unchecked. Germline V CDR1 and CDR2: SGHTA, FQGNSA. The CDR3 contains 15 residues. The CDR3 loop reads CASSLGLAGINEQFF.

The genes are TRBV7-2 and TRBJ1-1. Germline V gives CDR1 SGHTA, CDR2 FQGNSA. This CDR3 contains 14 residues. The CDR3 loop reads CASSLNRQSTEAFF.

By frequency, this clonotype is medium-sized. This chain connects TRBV20-1 to TRBJ2-2; TCRdb proposes TRBD1, but this gene call is untestable without DNA. The CDR3 covers 14 residues. Germline V lookup: CDR1 DFQATT, CDR2 SNEGSKA (reference sequence). CDR3 residues: CSARTPRGTGELFF.

V usage is TRBV27 and J usage is TRBJ2-3; as DNA is missing, the TRBD1 call by TCRdb cannot be tested. The CDR3 has 14 residues. CDR1 and CDR2 from the germline V gene are MNHEY and SMNVEV (reference sequence). The CDR3 sequence: CASTLTGGGSTQYF.

Judged by frequency, this clonotype is large. V and J are TRBV2 and TRBJ2-1; TCRdb reports TRBD2, a call that lacks DNA to check it against. The CDR3 totals 13 residues. Looked up from germline, CDR1 is SNHLY and CDR2 is FYNNEI. This chain's CDR3 is CASALSSYNEQFF.

By frequency, this clonotype registers medium-sized. The chain carries TRBV6-5 and TRBJ2-3; there is no DNA to check the TCRdb D call of TRBD1. The germline CDR1 and CDR2 sequences are MNHEY and SVGAGI. The CDR3 consists of 16 residues. CDR3 loop: CASSPWGARGTDTQYF.

CDR3: CASSLFTDTVIDTQYF. This sequence joins TRBV9 and TRBJ2-3. CDR3 length: 16 amino acids. Germline CDR1 SGDLS, CDR2 YYNGEE.

By frequency, this clonotype is medium-sized. This chain connects TRBV11-2 to TRBJ1-1; without DNA, the TCRdb call of TRBD1 cannot be checked. The CDR3 totals 13 residues. The germline gives CDR1 SGHAT, CDR2 FQNNGV. This CDR3 is CASSPGHGTEAFF. Based on the CDR3 plus reference TRBV11-2 and TRBJ1-1, the full variable domain is EAGVAQSPRYKIIEKRQSVAFWCNPISGHATLYWYQQILGQGPKLLIQFQNNGVVDDSQLPKDRFSAERLKGVDSTLKIQPAKLEDSAVYLCASSPGHGTEAFFGQGTRLTVV.

Measured by frequency, this clonotype is medium-sized. The rearrangement links TRBV11-2 to TRBJ2-7; TCRdb outputs TRBD1, but without DNA this stays unchecked. The germline V gene encodes CDR1 SGHAT and CDR2 FQNNGV. This CDR3 contains 15 residues. CDR3 sequence reads: CASSGPRDGTYEQYF. Complete variable domain (other parts from reference TRBV11-2 and TRBJ2-7): EAGVAQSPRYKIIEKRQSVAFWCNPISGHATLYWYQQILGQGPKLLIQFQNNGVVDDSQLPKDRFSAERLKGVDSTLKIQPAKLEDSAVYLCASSGPRDGTYEQYFGPGTRLTVT.

This clonotype shows up as medium-sized (0.01 to 0.1%) by frequency. This chain connects TRBV7-9 to TRBJ2-5; TCRdb's D gene call, TRBD1, goes unchecked for lack of DNA. Germline assignment: CDR1 SEHNR and CDR2 FQNEAQ (reference sequence). The CDR3 totals 15 residues. The CDR3 reads CASSRIGQPQETQYF.

This clonotype is identified as medium-sized (0.01 to 0.1%) from frequency. The V gene is TRBV4-2, the J gene TRBJ2-3; TCRdb lists TRBD1, though no DNA is available to test this call. The germline V gene has CDR1 LGHNA and CDR2 YNFKEQ. The CDR3 contains 15 residues. The CDR3 sequence is CASSQETQGADTQYF.

The CDR3 spells CATSSLWTSGRAKDYNEQFF. This sequence joins TRBV15 and TRBJ2-1; lacking DNA, the TRBD2 call made by TCRdb goes unchecked. Germline V gene data show CDR1 as LNHNV and CDR2 as YYDKDF (reference sequence). CDR3 length: 20 residues.

By frequency, this clonotype is medium-sized (0.01 to 0.1%). This chain links TRBV28 with TRBJ1-1; TCRdb's assignment of TRBD1 cannot be checked, as there is no DNA. In germline, CDR1 is MDHEN, CDR2 SYDVKM. The CDR3 is made up of 16 amino acids. CDR3 amino acids: CASISRQGVGNTEAFF.

This chain links TRBV11-2 with TRBJ2-2; TCRdb's D gene call, TRBD1, goes unchecked for lack of DNA. The germline gives CDR1 SGHAT, CDR2 FQNNGV. The CDR3 consists of 18 residues. The CDR3 reads CASRLLFLTGGKAGELFF.

This clonotype registers medium-sized by frequency. The chain carries TRBV11-2 and TRBJ1-5; checking the TCRdb D call of TRBD1 is not possible without DNA. This CDR3 has 19 amino acids. Looked up from germline, CDR1 is SGHAT and CDR2 is FQNNGV. Here the CDR3 reads CASSRQPRPRDRGTQPQHF.

The chain carries TRBV28 and TRBJ2-3; TCRdb proposes TRBD1, but this gene call is untestable without DNA. Germline V gene sequence: CDR1 MDHEN, CDR2 SYDVKM. This CDR3 region has 18 residues. Here the CDR3 reads CASSPRREGRWGTDTQYF.

V gene TRBV19 combines with J gene TRBJ1-2; as DNA is missing, the TRBD1 call by TCRdb cannot be tested. This CDR3 contains 16 residues. Germline CDR1 is LNHDA and CDR2 is SQIVND (reference sequence). The CDR3 loop reads CASSIDGTGHPYGYTF.

Considering frequency, this clonotype is medium-sized. This chain uses TRBV30 with TRBJ2-7; TCRdb picks TRBD1, but there is no DNA to check that call. CDR3 length: 15 residues. The germline CDR1 and CDR2 sequences are GTSNPN and SVGIG (reference sequence). CDR3: CAWRSGGHLVYEQYF.

By frequency, this clonotype is medium-sized. The chain uses TRBV11-3 and TRBJ2-7; checking the TCRdb D call of TRBD2 is not possible without DNA. Germline V gene lookup returns CDR1 SGHNT and CDR2 YENEEA. This CDR3 has 15 amino acids. The CDR3: CASSLGVAGGEEQYF.

This clonotype is identified as medium-sized from frequency. The chain uses TRBV3-1 and TRBJ1-2. CDR3 length: 15 amino acids. Germline CDR1 is LGHDT and CDR2 is YNNKEL (reference sequence). This CDR3 is CASSQDSTGSYGYTF.

V and J are TRBV14 and TRBJ1-6. The CDR3 spans 14 residues. CDR1 and CDR2 from the germline V gene are SGHDN and FVKESK. CDR3 in amino acids: CASSQQVYNSPLHF. Full variable domain (remainder filled in from reference TRBV14 and TRBJ1-6): EAGVTQFPSHSVIEKGQTVTLRCDPISGHDNLYWYRRVMGKEIKFLLHFVKESKQDESGMPNNRFLAERTGGTYSTLKVQPAELEDSGVYFCASSQQVYNSPLHFGNGTRLTVT.

Measured by frequency, this clonotype is medium-sized (0.01 to 0.1%). V usage is TRBV19 and J usage is TRBJ1-5; TCRdb indicates TRBD1, and absent DNA this call remains unverified. The germline V gene has CDR1 LNHDA and CDR2 SQIVND (reference sequence). The CDR3 has 14 amino acids. The CDR3 spells CASSLGGAGQPQHF. Filled out from reference TRBV19 and TRBJ1-5, the complete variable domain reads DGGITQSPKYLFRKEGQNVTLSCEQNLNHDAMYWYRQDPGQGLRLIYYSQIVNDFQKGDIAEGYSVSREKKESFPLTVTSAQKNPTAFYLCASSLGGAGQPQHFGDGTRLSIL.

By frequency, this clonotype registers medium-sized. The rearrangement uses TRBV28 and TRBJ1-2; the D gene TCRdb calls, TRBD1, cannot be checked with no DNA. CDR1 is MDHEN, CDR2 SYDVKM, per germline. CDR3 length: 17 amino acids. The CDR3: CASSSGTARGAVYGYTF.

This clonotype is identified as medium-sized from frequency. The V call is TRBV28, the J call TRBJ1-1. CDR1 is MDHEN, CDR2 SYDVKM, per germline. This CDR3 comprises 12 residues. CDR3 amino acids: CASSSGSTEAFF.

By frequency, this clonotype is medium-sized. V usage is TRBV20-1 and J usage is TRBJ2-5; TCRdb proposes TRBD1, but this gene call is untestable without DNA. The germline V gene encodes CDR1 DFQATT and CDR2 SNEGSKA (reference sequence). The CDR3 loop spans 13 amino acids. CDR3 amino acids: CSAGDSGGETQYF.